The 10 T cell receptor beta chains listed next were all sequenced from one sample in a study of T-cell reconstitution after alpha-beta-depleted transplantation in children. Unique molecular identifiers were used to barcode this TCRbeta library. TCRdb ran MiXCR on the PCR reads and lists one entry per CDR3 protein. Among approximately 500,000 distinct CDR3 sequences listed, more than 9% were seen once. Sequencing was performed on PBMCs, taken before TCRalphabeta/CD19-depleted stem cell transplant. Every receptor here comes from a child aged 2 to 9 with inherited bone marrow failure, due to receive a stem cell transplant.

This clonotype was observed a few times. The chain combines TRBV7-8 with TRBJ2-3; D unresolved. The CDR3 has 13 amino acids. Germline V lookup: CDR1 SGHVS, CDR2 FQNEAQ. Trimming took 0 bases from V and 6 from J, leaving 7 bases between them. CDR3 amino acids: CASSLALGDTQYF. The CDR3 nucleotides are TGTGCCAGCAGCTTAGCGCTCGGGGATACGCAGTATTTT.

This clonotype appeared many times. The chain combines TRBV11-2 with TRBJ2-3; D is ambiguous. The V and J ends lost 0 bases and 2 bases respectively, with 15 bases between them. CDR1 and CDR2 (germline): SGHAT, FQNNGV. The CDR3 is 17 amino acids. CDR3 nucleotides: TGTGCCAGCAGCTTAGAGTTCGAGACAATAGACACAGATACGCAGTATTTT. Translated, it gives CASSLEFETIDTDTQYF.

The table lists this clonotype with a few counts. V usage is TRBV12-3 or TRBV12-4 and J usage is TRBJ2-3, with 7 bases fitting TRBD2. There are 19 residues in the CDR3. The V segment lost 2 bases and the J segment 1 base; nucleotides outside the gene matches: 15. In DNA, the CDR3 is TGTGCCAGCAGTTTATATTCATTGGTGGGGACTATTGGCACAGATACGCAGTATTTT. Translation: CASSLYSLVGTIGTDTQYF.

This clonotype was seen at least ten times. The chain is built from TRBV5-6 and TRBJ2-3; D possibly corresponds to TRBD1 (6 bases). CDR3 length: 17 residues. The germline V gene encodes CDR1 SGHDT and CDR2 YYEEEE. V shed 5 bases and J shed 1 base, with 20 bases lying between them. CDR3 coding DNA: TGTGCCAGCAGTCGTTCTACAGGGTTCAGCGGCACAGATACGCAGTATTTT. Residues: CASSRSTGFSGTDTQYF.

Notes on this clonotype: This clone may be a read error of a much larger clone one base away. This chain uses TRBV28 with TRBJ1-1; TRBD1 might be the D (5 bases). CDR1 MDHEN and CDR2 SYDVKM come from the germline V gene. The CDR3 is made up of 14 amino acids. The CDR3 loop is CASSASDTHTQAFF. The CDR3, as DNA: TGTGCCAGCAGTGCGTCGGACACACACACTCAAGCTTTCTTT. The complete variable domain, with remaining parts taken from reference TRBV28 and TRBJ1-1, reads DVKVTQSSRYLVKRTGEKVFLECVQDMDHENMFWYRQDPGLGLRLIYFSYDVKMKEKGDIPEGYSVSREKKERFSLILESASTNQTSMYLCASSASDTHTQAFFGQGTRLTVV.

At least ten counts were recorded for this clonotype. The chain has TRBV7-8 and TRBJ2-1, with 10 bases that match TRBD2. The CDR3 loop spans 15 amino acids. V shed 5 bases, J shed 4 bases, and the junction held 5 bases outside the gene matches. Germline loops: CDR1 SGHVS, CDR2 FQNEAQ. CDR3 residues: CASSMTSGLYNEQFF. CDR3 bases: TGTGCCAGCAGCATGACTAGCGGGCTTTACAATGAGCAGTTCTTC. Full variable domain (outside the CDR3, taken from reference TRBV7-8 and TRBJ2-1): GAGVSQSPRYKVAKRGQDVALRCDPISGHVSLFWYQQALGQGPEFLTYFQNEAQLDKSGLPSDRFFAERPEGSVSTLKIQRTQQEDSAVYLCASSMTSGLYNEQFFGPGTRLTVL.

The chain uses TRBV12-3 or TRBV12-4 and TRBJ2-5, with 8 bases lining up with TRBD1. V lost 6 bases and J lost 10; bases outside the gene matches: 16. There are 15 residues in the CDR3. CDR3 amino acids: CASSPTGGTTGVQYF. Here the CDR3 DNA reads TGTGCCAGCAGCCCCACAGGGGGAACTACTGGGGTCCAGTACTTC.

V is TRBV5-1 and J is TRBJ2-3, with a possible D match to TRBD2 (6 bases). Germline loops: CDR1 SGHRS, CDR2 YFSETQ. CDR3 length: 16 amino acids. The V end lost 4 bases, the J end lost 0 bases, and 15 bases lay between the germline ends. The CDR3, as DNA: TGCGCCAGCAGCACCCCCGGGGGACCTAGCACAGATACGCAGTATTTT. This encodes CASSTPGGPSTDTQYF.

This clonotype was counted ten times or more. This chain joins TRBV28 and TRBJ1-1; a weak D match, TRBD1 (5 bases). The CDR3 extends over 13 amino acids. Trimming took 3 bases from V and 10 from J, leaving 15 bases between them. The V gene's germline CDR1 is MDHEN and CDR2 SYDVKM. The CDR3 is CASSLLGGVGAFF. The CDR3 DNA reads as TGTGCCAGCAGTTTGTTGGGAGGGGTAGGAGCTTTCTTT.

This clonotype was observed many times. The rearrangement links TRBV12-3 or TRBV12-4 to TRBJ2-4; a weak D match, TRBD1 (5 bases). V lost 4 bases to trimming and J lost 0 bases, with 10 bases between them. The CDR3 covers 15 residues. CDR3 residues: CASSSGQLAKNIQYF. Written as DNA, the CDR3 is TGTGCCAGCAGTTCCGGACAACTAGCCAAAAACATTCAGTACTTC.